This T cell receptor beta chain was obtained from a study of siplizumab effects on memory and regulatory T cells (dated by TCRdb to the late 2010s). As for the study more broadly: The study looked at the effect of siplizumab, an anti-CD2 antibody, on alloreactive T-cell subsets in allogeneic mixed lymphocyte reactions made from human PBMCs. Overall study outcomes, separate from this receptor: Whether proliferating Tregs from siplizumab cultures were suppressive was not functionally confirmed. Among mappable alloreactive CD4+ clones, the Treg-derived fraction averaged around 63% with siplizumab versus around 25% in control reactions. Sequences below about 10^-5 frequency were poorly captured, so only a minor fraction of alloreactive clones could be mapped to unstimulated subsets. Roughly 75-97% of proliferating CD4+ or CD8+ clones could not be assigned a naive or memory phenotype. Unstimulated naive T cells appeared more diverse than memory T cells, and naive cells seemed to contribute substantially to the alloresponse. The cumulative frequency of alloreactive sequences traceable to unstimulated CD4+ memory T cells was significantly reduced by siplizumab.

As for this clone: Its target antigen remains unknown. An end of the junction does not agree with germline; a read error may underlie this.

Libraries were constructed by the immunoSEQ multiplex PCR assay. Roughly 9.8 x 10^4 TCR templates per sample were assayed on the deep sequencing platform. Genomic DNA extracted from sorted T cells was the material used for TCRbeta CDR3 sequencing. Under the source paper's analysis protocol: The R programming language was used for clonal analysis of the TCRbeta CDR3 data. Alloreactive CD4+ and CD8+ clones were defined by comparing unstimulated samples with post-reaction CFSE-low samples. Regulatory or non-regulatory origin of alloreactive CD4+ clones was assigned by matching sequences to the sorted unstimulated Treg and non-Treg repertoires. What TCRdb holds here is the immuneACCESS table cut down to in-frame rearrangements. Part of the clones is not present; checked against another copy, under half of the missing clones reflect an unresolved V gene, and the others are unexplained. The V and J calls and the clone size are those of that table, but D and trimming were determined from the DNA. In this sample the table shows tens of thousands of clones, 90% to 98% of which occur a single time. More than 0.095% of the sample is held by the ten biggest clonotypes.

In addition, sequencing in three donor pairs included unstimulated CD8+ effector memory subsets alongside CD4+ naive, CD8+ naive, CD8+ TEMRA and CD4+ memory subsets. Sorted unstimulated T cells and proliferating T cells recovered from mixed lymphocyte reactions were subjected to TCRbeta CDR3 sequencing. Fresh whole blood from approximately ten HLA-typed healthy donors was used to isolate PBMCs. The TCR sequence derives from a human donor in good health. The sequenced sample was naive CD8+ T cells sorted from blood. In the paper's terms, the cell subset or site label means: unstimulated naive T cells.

The DNA is as follows: TGTGCTAGTGGTTTGGACCACTACGAGCAGTGCTTC. Its translation reads: CASGLDHYEQCF. The chain uses TRBV12-5 and TRBJ2-7; the D gene cannot be resolved reliably. The CDR3 contains 12 residues, cysteine and phenylalanine counted. The DNA shown is the 36-base CDR3, in frame from base 1. CDR1 and CDR2 were assigned from the germline V gene as LGHNT and FRNRAP.